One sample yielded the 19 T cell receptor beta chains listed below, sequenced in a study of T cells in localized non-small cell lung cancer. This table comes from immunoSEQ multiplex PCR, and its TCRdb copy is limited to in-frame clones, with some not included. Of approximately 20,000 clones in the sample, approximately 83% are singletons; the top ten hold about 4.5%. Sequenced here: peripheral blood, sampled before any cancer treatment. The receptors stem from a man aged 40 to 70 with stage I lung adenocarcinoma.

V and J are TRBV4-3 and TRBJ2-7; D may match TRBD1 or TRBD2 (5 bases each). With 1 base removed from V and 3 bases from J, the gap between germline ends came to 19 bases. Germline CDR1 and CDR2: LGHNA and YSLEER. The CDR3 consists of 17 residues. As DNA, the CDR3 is TGCGCCAGCAGCCAAGCCAATGCAGGGAGCCCTCACTACGAGCAGTACTTC. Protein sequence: CASSQANAGSPHYEQYF.

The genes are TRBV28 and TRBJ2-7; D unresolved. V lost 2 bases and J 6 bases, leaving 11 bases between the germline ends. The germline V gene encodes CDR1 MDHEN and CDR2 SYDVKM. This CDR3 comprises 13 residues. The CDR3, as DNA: TGTGCCAGCAGTTTACTCGACATAAGCGAGCAGTACTTC. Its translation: CASSLLDISEQYF.

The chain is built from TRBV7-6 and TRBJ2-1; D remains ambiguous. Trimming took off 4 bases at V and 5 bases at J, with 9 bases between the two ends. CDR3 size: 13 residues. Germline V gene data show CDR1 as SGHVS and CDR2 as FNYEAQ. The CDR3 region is CASSWGLDNEQFF. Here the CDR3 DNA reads TGTGCCAGCAGCTGGGGATTGGACAATGAGCAGTTCTTC. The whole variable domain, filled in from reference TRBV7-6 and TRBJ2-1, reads GAGVSQSPRYKVTKRGQDVALRCDPISGHVSLYWYRQALGQGPEFLTYFNYEAQQDKSGLPNDRFSAERPEGSISTLTIQRTEQRDSAMYRCASSWGLDNEQFFGPGTRLTVL.

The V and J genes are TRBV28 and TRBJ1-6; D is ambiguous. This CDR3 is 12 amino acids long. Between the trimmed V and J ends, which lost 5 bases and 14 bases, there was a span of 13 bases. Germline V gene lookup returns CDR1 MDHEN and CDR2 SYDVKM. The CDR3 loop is CASSPPRGSLHF. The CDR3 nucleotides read TGTGCCAGCAGTCCCCCCCGAGGGTCCCTCCACTTT.

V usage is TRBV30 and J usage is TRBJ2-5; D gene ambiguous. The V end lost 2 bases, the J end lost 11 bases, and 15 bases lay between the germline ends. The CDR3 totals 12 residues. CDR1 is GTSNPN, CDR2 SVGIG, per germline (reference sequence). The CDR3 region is CAWSHRSEPQYF. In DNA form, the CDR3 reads TGTGCCTGGAGTCACCGTTCGGAGCCTCAGTACTTC.

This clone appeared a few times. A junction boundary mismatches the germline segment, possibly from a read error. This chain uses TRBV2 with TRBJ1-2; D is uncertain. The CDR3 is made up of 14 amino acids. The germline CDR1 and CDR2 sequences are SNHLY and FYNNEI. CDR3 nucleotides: TGTGCCAGCAGTTGGGGTAGCGAAGTCTATCGCTACACCTTC. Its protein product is CASSWGSEVYRYTF.

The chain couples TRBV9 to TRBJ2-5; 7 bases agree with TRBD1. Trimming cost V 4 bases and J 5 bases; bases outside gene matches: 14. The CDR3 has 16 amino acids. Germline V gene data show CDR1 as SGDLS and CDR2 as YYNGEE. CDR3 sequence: CASSQGQIHSRETQYF. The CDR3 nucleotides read TGTGCCAGCAGCCAGGGACAGATTCACTCCAGGGAGACCCAGTACTTC.

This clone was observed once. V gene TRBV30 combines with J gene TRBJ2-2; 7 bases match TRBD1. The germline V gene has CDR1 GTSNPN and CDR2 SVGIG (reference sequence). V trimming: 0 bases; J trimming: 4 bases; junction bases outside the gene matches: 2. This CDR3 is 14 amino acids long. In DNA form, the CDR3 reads TGTGCCTGGAGTGTAAAGGGGGCCACCGGGGAGCTGTTTTTT. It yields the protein CAWSVKGATGELFF.

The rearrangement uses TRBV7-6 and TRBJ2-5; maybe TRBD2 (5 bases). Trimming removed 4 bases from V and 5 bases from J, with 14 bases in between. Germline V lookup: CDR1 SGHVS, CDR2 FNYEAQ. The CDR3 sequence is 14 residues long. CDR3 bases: TGTGCCAGCAGCTCCCGAGGGAGATCGGAGACCCAGTACTTC. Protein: CASSSRGRSETQYF.

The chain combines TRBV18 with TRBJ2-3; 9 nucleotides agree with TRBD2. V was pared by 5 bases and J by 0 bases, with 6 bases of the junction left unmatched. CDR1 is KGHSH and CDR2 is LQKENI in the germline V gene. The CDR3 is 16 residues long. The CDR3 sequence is CASSVTSGPSTDTQYF. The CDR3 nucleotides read TGTGCCAGCTCAGTCACTAGCGGGCCTAGCACAGATACGCAGTATTTT.

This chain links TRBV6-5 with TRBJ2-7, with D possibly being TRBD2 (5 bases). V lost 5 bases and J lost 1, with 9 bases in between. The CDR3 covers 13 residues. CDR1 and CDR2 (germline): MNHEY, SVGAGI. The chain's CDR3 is CASSRGSSYEQYF. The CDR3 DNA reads TGTGCCAGCAGTCGCGGGTCATCCTACGAGCAGTACTTC.

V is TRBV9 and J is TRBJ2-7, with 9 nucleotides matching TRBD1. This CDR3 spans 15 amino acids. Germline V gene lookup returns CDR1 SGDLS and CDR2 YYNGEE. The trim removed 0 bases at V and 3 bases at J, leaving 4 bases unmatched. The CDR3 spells CASSVEGTGLYEQYF. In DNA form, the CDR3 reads TGTGCCAGCAGCGTAGAAGGGACAGGGCTCTACGAGCAGTACTTC.

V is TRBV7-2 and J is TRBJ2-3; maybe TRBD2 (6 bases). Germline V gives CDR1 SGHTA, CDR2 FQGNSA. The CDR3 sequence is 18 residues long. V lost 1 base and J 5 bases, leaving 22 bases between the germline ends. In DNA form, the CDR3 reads TGTGCCAGCAGCTTAGGGTCAGCGGGTCTAAGTATGGGAGATACGCAGTATTTT. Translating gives CASSLGSAGLSMGDTQYF.

The CDR3 reads CASSLVGGPYEQYF. The CDR3 nucleotides read TGTGCCAGCAGCTTGGTTGGGGGGCCTTACGAGCAGTACTTC. V is TRBV4-2 and J is TRBJ2-7; D may match TRBD1 or TRBD2 (6 bases each). Trimming took 5 bases from V and 4 from J, leaving 15 bases between them. CDR1 is LGHNA and CDR2 is YNFKEQ in the germline V gene. The CDR3 length is 14 residues.

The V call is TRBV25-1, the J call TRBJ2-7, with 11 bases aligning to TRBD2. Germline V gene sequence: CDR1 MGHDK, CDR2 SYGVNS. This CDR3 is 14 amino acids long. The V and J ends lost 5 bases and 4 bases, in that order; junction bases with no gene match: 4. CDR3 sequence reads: CASSLTSGSYEQYF. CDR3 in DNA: TGTGCCAGCAGTCTTACTAGCGGGAGTTACGAGCAGTACTTC.

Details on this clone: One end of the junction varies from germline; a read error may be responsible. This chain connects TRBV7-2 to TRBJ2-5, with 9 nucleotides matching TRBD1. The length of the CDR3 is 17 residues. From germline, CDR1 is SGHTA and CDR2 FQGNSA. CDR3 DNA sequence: TGTGCCAGCAGCCTAGCAGCCGCGACAGGGGGTGGAGAGACCCAGTACTTC. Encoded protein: CASSLAAATGGGETQYF.

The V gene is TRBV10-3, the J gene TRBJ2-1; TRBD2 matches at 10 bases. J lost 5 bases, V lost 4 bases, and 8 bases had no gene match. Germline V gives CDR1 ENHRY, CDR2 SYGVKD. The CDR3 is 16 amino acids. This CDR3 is CAISGASGSPNNEQFF. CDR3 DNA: TGTGCCATCAGTGGAGCTAGCGGGAGCCCAAACAATGAGCAGTTCTTC.

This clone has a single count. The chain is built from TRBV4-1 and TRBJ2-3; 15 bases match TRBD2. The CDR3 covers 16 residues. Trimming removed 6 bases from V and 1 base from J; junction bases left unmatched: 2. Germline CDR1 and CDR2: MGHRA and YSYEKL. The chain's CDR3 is CASSRTSGRGTDTQYF. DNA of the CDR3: TGCGCCAGCAGTCGGACTAGCGGGAGGGGCACAGATACGCAGTATTTT.

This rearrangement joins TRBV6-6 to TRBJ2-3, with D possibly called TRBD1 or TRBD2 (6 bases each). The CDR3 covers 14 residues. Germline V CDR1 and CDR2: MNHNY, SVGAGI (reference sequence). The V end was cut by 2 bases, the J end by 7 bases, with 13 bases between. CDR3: CASSYGEGGYTQYF. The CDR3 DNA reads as TGTGCCAGCAGTTACGGTGAGGGGGGATATACGCAGTATTTT.